This record concerns one T cell receptor beta chain sequence. At one end the junction does not follow the germline gene, possibly because of a read error. The TCRbeta library incorporated unique molecular identifiers. One entry per CDR3 protein results from TCRdb running MiXCR on the PCR reads. The sample has roughly 220,000 distinct CDR3 sequences; approximately 12% are singletons. The data are from a study of T-cell reconstitution after alpha-beta-depleted transplantation in children. This CDR3 spans 18 amino acids. Germline lookup yields CDR1 LGHDT and CDR2 YNNKEL (reference sequence). This chain connects TRBV3-1 to TRBJ2-3; the match to TRBD2 covers 9 bases. The material was PBMCs from the stem cell graft donor, obtained from the stem cell graft. This receptor was identified in a human donor who donated a stem cell graft to a child with acute lymphoblastic leukemia. CDR3 sequence (DNA): TGTGCCAGCTGCCAAGCCTTAACTAGCGGGCTTAGCACAGATACGCAGTATTTT. Translated: CASCQALTSGLSTDTQYF.